The rows below give T cell receptor beta chains drawn from one sample of a study of cytomegalovirus exposure and HLA in healthy donors. Some clones are missing from TCRdb's copy, which holds only in-frame ones; the method was immunoSEQ multiplex PCR. The sample consists of approximately 81,000 clones, approximately 74% of them appearing once. Sequences were obtained from PBMCs. The receptors here all came from a woman in her 50s in good health and CMV-seropositive. The CDR3 runs from the conserved cysteine through the conserved F or W. D genes are given only for firm matches. Expanded clones are given a class, and other clones once, few, many or no size at all.

>TRBV19|NA|TRBJ1-4|NA|14
TGTGCCAGTAGTATCTTTCAGGGAAGTGAAAAACTGTTTTTT
CASSIFQGSEKLFF
>TRBV5-6|NA|TRBJ1-5|TRBD1|15
TGTGCCAGCAGCTTGGGGCAGGGGGTAGGACAGCCCCAGCATTTT
CASSLGQGVGQPQHF
>TRBV29-1|once|TRBJ1-2|NA|12
TGCAGCGTTAAGGACAGTTCGAGTGGCTACACCTTC
CSVKDSSSGYTF
>TRBV29-1|few|TRBJ2-7|NA|13
TGCAGCGTTGCCAACGGGATGTCCTACGAGCAGTACTTC
CSVANGMSYEQYF
>TRBV28|NA|TRBJ2-7|TRBD1|11
TGTGCCAGCAGTCTCGACAGGGGGCGAAACTTC
CASSLDRGRNF
>TRBV28|NA|TRBJ2-1|TRBD2|16
TGTGCCAGCAGGTTCCCTATAGCGGGATCTTACAATGAGCAGTTCTTC
CASRFPIAGSYNEQFF
>TRBV7-7|NA|TRBJ2-2|NA|16
TGTGCTAGCAGCTTACAGGGAGGGAGTAACACCGGGGAGCTGTTTTTT
CASSLQGGSNTGELFF
>TRBV7-3|NA|TRBJ2-2|TRBD1|15
TGTGCCAGCAGCTCGTTGACAGGGGGCACCGGGGAGCTGTTTTTT
CASSSLTGGTGELFF
>TRBV30|NA|TRBJ2-7|NA|15
TGTGCCTGGAGTACGTCGGCCAGGGGTTACGTCGAGCAGTACTTC
CAWSTSARGYVEQYF
>TRBV2|many|TRBJ1-5|NA|16
TGTGCCAGCAGTGAATGGGGCAGGGCCGGTAATCAGCCCCAGCATTTT
CASSEWGRAGNQPQHF
>TRBV29-1|NA|TRBJ2-4|TRBD1|13
TGCAGCGTCCTGGACAGGGAAAAAAACATTCAGTACTTC
CSVLDREKNIQYF
>TRBV5-6|few|TRBJ1-2|NA|14
TGTGCCAGCATCGAGAAACAGATAAACTATGGCTACACCTTC
CASIEKQINYGYTF
>TRBV5-4|NA|TRBJ2-3|NA|14
TGTGCCAGCAGCTTAGTGACTAGCACAGATACGCAGTATTTT
CASSLVTSTDTQYF
>TRBV11-1|NA|TRBJ2-1|NA|11
TGTGCCAGCAGCTTTGGTAGAGGGCAGTTCTTC
CASSFGRGQFF
>TRBV2|few|TRBJ2-5|NA|15
TGTGCCAGCAAGAACCTTCGGGGTCCGGTGGAGACCCAGTACTTC
CASKNLRGPVETQYF
>TRBV9|NA|TRBJ1-2|NA|13
TGTGCCAGCAGCATGCAGGGACTTTATGGCTACACCTTC
CASSMQGLYGYTF
>TRBV5-1|NA|TRBJ1-2|NA|15
TGCGCCAGCAGCTTGGCCGGGCAGGGAAACTATGGCTACACCTTC
CASSLAGQGNYGYTF
>TRBV6-5|few|TRBJ2-2|TRBD1|15
TGTGCCAGCACCATGGACAGGGGGGCGCCCGGGGAGCTGTTTTTT
CASTMDRGAPGELFF
>TRBV27|NA|TRBJ2-7|NA|16
TGTGCCAGCAGTTTATCGGGCAGGAACGAATTCGGTGAGCAGTACTTC
CASSLSGRNEFGEQYF
>TRBV7-8|NA|TRBJ2-5|TRBD2|19
TGTGCCAGCGGACCCTGGAAGAGGACAAAGCGGGAGGGGGGGGAGACCCAGTACTTC
CASGPWKRTKREGGETQYF
>TRBV10-1|once|TRBJ2-7|NA|15
TGCGCCACCCCCGATGAAGACATAAGCTCCTACGAGCAGTACTTC
CATPDEDISSYEQYF
>TRBV4-2|once|TRBJ1-2|TRBD1|16
TGTGCCAGCAGCCCCTTAGAGGCAGGGGGTTTGAGTGGCTACACCTTC
CASSPLEAGGLSGYTF
>TRBV6-1|NA|TRBJ2-7|TRBD1|14
TGTGCCACCCTGAACCGACAGGGGAAACACGAGCAGTACTTC
CATLNRQGKHEQYF
>TRBV20-1|NA|TRBJ1-2|NA|11
TGCACACAACAGGGCGACTATGGCTACACCTTC
CTQQGDYGYTF
>TRBV19|NA|TRBJ1-1|TRBD1|14
TGTGCCAGTAGCTACAGGACAGGGGACAGTGAAGCTTTCTTT
CASSYRTGDSEAFF
>TRBV29-1|NA|TRBJ2-3|TRBD2|17
TGCAGCGTTGAAAGGGGGTGGGTAGCGGGAATGTCAGATACGCAGTATTTT
CSVERGWVAGMSDTQYF